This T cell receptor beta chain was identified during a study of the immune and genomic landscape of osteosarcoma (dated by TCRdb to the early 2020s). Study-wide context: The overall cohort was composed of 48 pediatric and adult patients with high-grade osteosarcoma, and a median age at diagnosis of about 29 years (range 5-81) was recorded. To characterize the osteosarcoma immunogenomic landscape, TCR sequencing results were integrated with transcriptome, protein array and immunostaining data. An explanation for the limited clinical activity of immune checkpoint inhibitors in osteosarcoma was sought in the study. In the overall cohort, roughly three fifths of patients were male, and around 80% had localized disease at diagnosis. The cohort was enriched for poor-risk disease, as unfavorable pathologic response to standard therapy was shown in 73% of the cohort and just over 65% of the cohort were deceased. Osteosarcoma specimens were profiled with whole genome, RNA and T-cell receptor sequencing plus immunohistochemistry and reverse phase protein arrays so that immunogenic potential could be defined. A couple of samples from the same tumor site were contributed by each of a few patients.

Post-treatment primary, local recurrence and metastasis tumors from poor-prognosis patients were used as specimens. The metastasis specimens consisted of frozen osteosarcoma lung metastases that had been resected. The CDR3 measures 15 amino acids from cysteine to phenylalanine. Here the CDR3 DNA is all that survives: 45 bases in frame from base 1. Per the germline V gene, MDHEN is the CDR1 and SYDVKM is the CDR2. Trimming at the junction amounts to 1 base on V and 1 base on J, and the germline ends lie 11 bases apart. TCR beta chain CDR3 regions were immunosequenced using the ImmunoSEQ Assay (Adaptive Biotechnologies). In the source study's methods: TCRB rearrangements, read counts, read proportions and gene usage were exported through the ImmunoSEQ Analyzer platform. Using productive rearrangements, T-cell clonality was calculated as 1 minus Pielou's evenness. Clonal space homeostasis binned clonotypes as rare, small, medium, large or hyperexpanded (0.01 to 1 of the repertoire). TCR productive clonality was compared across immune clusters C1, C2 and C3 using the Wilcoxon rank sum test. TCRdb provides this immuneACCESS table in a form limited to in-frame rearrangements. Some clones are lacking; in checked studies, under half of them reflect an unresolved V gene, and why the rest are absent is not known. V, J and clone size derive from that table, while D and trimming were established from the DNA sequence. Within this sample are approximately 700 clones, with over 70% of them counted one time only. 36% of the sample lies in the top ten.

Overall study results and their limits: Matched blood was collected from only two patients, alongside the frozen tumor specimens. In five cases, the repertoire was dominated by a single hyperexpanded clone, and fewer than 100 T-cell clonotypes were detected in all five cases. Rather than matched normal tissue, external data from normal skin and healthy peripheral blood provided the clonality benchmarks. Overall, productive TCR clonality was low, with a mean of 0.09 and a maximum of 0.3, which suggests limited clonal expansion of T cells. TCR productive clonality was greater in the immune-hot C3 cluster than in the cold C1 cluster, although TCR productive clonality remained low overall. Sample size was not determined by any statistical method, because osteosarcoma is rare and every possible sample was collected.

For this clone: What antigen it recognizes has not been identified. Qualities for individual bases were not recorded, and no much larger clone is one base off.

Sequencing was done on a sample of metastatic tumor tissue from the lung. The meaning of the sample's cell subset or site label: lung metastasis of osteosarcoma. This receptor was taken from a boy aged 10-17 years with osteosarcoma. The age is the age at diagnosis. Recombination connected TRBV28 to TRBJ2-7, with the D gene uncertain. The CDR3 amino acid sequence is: CASSLSPDSSYEQYF. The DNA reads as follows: TGTGCCAGCAGTTTATCACCTGACTCGTCCTACGAGCAGTACTTC.